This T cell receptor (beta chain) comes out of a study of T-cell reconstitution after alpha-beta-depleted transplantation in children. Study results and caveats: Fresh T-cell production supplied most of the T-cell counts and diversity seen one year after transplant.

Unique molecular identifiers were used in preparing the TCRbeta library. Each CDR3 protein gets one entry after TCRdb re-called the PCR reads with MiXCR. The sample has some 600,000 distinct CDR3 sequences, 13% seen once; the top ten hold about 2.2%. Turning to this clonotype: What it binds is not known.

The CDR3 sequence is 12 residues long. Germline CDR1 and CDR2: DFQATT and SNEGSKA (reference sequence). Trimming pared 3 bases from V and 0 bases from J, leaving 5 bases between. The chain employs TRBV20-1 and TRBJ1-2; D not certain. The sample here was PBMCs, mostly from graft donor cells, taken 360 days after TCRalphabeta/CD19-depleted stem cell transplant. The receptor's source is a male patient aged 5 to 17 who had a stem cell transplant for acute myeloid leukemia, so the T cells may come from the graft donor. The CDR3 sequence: CSASLANYGYTF. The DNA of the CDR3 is TGCAGTGCTAGTCTTGCTAACTATGGCTACACCTTC.